This TCR beta chain came from a study of blood T cell repertoires in COVID-19. Study-level information: PBMCs, B-cell-depleted T cells, or T cells provided the cDNA or gDNA that made up the material.

Membership in each cohort depended on participant-reported clinical history. The CDR3 has 8 residues. Germline lookup yields CDR1 GTSNPN and CDR2 SVGIG (reference sequence). Generated by immunoSEQ multiplex PCR, the TCRdb table keeps only in-frame clones and is missing some. Altogether roughly 200,000 clones are present, 85% being singletons, with the ten largest covering roughly a sixth. This TCR was recovered from a man aged 35-49 years who had recovered from COVID-19. Sequenced sample: PBMCs or T cells enriched from blood (not recorded which). The chain combines TRBV30 with TRBJ2-1; D is unresolved. The CDR3 loop is CALSEQFF. Written as DNA, the CDR3 is TGTGCTCTGAGTGAGCAGTTCTTC.